The entry that follows covers one TCR beta chain sequence. The target antigen is unknown. The sample belongs to a study of beta chain features in type 1 diabetes. General study findings and limits: Diminished insertions and augmented deletions at VDJ junctions characterized type 1 diabetes patients. In all four CD4+ subsets, TCRB CDR3 length was significantly, moderately reduced in type 1 diabetes. Comparison showed that naive, central memory and Treg TCRB repertoires appeared more similar among patients than among healthy donors.

After removal of 4 bases from V and 8 bases from J, the junction contained 18 bases not matched to a gene. This CDR3 contains 18 residues. CDR1 LNHNV and CDR2 YYDKDF come from the germline V gene (reference sequence). The isolated RNA, all of it, was reverse transcribed, so expressed TCRB transcripts were what got sequenced. The table came from immunoSEQ multiplex PCR; TCRdb's copy has only in-frame clones and leaves some out. The data show about 740,000 clones, with 13% seen just once and 0.022% held by the top ten. The sequenced material came from naive CD4+ T cells from blood. This chain joins TRBV15 and TRBJ2-1, with 9 bases lining up with TRBD2. This receptor was identified in a man aged 18 to 30 with type 1 diabetes. The CDR3 nucleotides are TGTGCCACCAGCACCAGACTCCACGGACTAGCGAGTCAGGATGAGCAGTTCTTC. It is translated as CATSTRLHGLASQDEQFF.